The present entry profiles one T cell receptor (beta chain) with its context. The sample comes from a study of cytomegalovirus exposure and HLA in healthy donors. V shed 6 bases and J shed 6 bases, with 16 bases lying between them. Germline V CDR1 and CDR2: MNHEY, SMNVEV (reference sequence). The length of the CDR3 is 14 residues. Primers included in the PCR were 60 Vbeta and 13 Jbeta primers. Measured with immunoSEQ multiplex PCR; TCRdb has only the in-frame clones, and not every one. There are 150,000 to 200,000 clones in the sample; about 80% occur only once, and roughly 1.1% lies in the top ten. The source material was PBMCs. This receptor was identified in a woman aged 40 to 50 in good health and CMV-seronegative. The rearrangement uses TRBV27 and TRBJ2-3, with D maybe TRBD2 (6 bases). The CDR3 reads CASRQRRGTDTQYF. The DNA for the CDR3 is TGTGCCAGCAGACAGAGGCGGGGAACCGATACGCAGTATTTT.